Detailed here is one T cell receptor beta chain. Antigen unknown. The data derive from a study of shared clonotypes between healthy human individuals. Broader study findings: With few donors, the genetic and exposure-history diversity represented was limited.

The CDR3 length is 17 residues. CDR1 and CDR2 from the germline V gene are SGHTA and FQGNSA. V lost 1 base and J lost 7; bases outside the gene matches: 14. Donors were Caucasian adults residing in Nashville, Tennessee, USA. Unsorted samples relied on around 100 million PBMCs, which served as the source of genomic DNA. An assay was performed, and its level was deep. TCRdb's copy holds only in-frame clones and misses some; the assay was immunoSEQ multiplex PCR. The sample has about 480,000 clones; about 75% are singletons. Input material: PBMCs. The origin of this receptor is a woman aged 40 to 50 in good health. Some clones in this sample may be carry-over from other donors' samples. V gene TRBV7-2 combines with J gene TRBJ2-7; 9 bases are a match to TRBD2. This CDR3 is CASSLVASAGGEEEQYF. Here the CDR3 DNA reads TGTGCCAGCAGCTTAGTAGCCTCGGCGGGAGGGGAGGAAGAGCAGTACTTC.